This section outlines one T cell receptor beta chain sequence together with its context. Its specificity is unknown. Sequence at one end of the junction differs from germline and may be a read error. The treatment denotes: oral pan-JAK inhibitor, 5-10 mg twice daily. The data originate from a study of CD8+ T cells in alopecia areata. The study, taken as a whole, reports: Significant decreases in scalp clonality and expanded CD8+ clones followed tofacitinib treatment. Sequence data from scalp samples additionally include resident alphabeta T cells of normal skin.

Extracted RNA was reverse transcribed, and the resulting cDNA served as sequencing template. The protocol was immunoSEQ multiplex PCR, while the TCRdb copy is restricted to in-frame clones and leaves out a portion. The sample has about 110,000 clones; roughly 50% are singletons. The CDR3 extends over 14 amino acids. The germline V gene encodes CDR1 SSHAT and CDR2 FNYEAQ (reference sequence). The sample in question was CD8+ T cells sorted from blood, obtained at week 24, from a patient treated with tofacitinib. The TCR originated in a human donor with alopecia areata. The chain links TRBV7-7 to TRBJ2-1; no definite D call. CDR3 loop: CASSPLGSYNEQFF. CDR3 DNA sequence: TGTGCTAGCAGCCCTCTAGGCTCCTACAATGAGCAGTTCTTC.